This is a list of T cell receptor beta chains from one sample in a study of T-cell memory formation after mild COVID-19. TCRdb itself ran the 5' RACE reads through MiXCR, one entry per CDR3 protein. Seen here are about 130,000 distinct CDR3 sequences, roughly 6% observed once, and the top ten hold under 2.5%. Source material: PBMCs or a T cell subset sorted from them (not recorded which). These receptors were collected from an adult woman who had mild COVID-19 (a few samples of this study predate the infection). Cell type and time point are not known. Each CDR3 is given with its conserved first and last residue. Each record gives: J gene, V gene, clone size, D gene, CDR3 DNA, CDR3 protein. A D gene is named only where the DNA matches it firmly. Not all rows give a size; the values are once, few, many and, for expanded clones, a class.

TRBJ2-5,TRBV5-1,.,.,TGCGCCAGCAGCTCAAGGGGAGAGACCCAGTACTTC,CASSSRGETQYF
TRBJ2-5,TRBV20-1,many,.,TGCAGTGCTAGCCTAATAGAGGAGGGGATGGAGACCCAGTACTTC,CSASLIEEGMETQYF
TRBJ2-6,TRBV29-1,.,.,TGCAGCATACGGGACGGAAGCTCTGGGGCCAACGTCCTGACTTTC,CSIRDGSSGANVLTF
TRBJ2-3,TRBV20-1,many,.,TGCAGTGCTAGTGGAGGGGGGGCCGTTTCTACGCAGTATTTT,CSASGGGAVSTQYF
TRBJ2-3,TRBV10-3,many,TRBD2,TGTGCCATCAGTGAGTGGGCTAGCGGGGCGGTAGATACGCAGTATTTT,CAISEWASGAVDTQYF
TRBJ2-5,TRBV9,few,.,TGTGCCAGCAGCATAAGGGACCTCCCGGCCCAAGGGGAGACCCAGTACTTC,CASSIRDLPAQGETQYF
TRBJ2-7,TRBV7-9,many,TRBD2,TGTGCCAGCAGTTCGACTAGCGGGGGTTCCGTCGAGCAGTACTTC,CASSSTSGGSVEQYF
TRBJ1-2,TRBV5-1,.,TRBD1,TGCGCCAGCAGCACGCCGGGGACAGGGGGCTTCGGAGGCTACACCTTC,CASSTPGTGGFGGYTF
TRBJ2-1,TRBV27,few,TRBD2,TGTGCCAGCAGTTACCCGGGACTAGCTAGGGATGAGCAGTTCTTC,CASSYPGLARDEQFF
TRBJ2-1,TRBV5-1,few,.,TGCGCCAGCAGCTTAGACGGGCGAGTTCCCTCCTACAATGAGCAGTTCTTC,CASSLDGRVPSYNEQFF
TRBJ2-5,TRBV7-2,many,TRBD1,TGTGCCAGCAGCCTGGGGACAGAACAAGAGACCCAGTACTTC,CASSLGTEQETQYF
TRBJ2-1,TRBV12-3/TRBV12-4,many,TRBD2,TGTGCCAGCAGTCGGGGACTAGCGGGACACAATGAGCAGTTCTTC,CASSRGLAGHNEQFF
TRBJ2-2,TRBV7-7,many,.,TGTGCTAGCAGCTTAAGCCCCTTAGGGGCCGGGGAGCTGTTTTTT,CASSLSPLGAGELFF
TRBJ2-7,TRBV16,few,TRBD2,TGTGCCAGCAGCCGATATTCCGGGACTAGTCACGAGCAGTACTTC,CASSRYSGTSHEQYF
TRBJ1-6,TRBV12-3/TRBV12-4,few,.,TGTGCCAGCAGTGGCGGGGGCTCCTATAATTCACCCCTCCACTTT,CASSGGGSYNSPLHF
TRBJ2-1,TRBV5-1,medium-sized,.,TGCGCCAGCAGCTTGACTACAGGGAAAGTGTCCTACAATGAGCAGTTCTTC,CASSLTTGKVSYNEQFF
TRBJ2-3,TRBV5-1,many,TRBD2,TGCGCCAGCAGCTTGACTAGCGGGAGCTCAGATACGCAGTATTTT,CASSLTSGSSDTQYF
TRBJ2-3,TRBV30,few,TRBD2,TGTGCCTGGACTGGCGGGCTAGCGGGAGCAGATACGCAGTATTTT,CAWTGGLAGADTQYF
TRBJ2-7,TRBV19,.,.,TGTGCCAGTAGTATCGGATATAGCGACTCCTACGAGCAGTACTTC,CASSIGYSDSYEQYF
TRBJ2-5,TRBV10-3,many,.,TGTGCCATCAGTGAGGCAGAGACCCAGTACTTC,CAISEAETQYF
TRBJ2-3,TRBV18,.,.,TGTGCCAGCTCACCAAGTTTTCCCACAGATACGCAGTATTTT,CASSPSFPTDTQYF
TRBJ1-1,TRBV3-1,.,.,TGTGCCAGCAGCCAAGATCCGGGTGCCACTGAAGCTTTCTTT,CASSQDPGATEAFF
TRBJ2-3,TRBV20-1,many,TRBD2,TGCAGTGCTAGTTCTGCTAGCGGGAGGGCCCGCGCAGATACGCAGTATTTT,CSASSASGRARADTQYF
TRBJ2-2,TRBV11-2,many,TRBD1,TGTGCCAGCAGCACAGGGGGGCTCATCACCGGGGAGCTGTTTTTT,CASSTGGLITGELFF
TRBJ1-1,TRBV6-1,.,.,TGTGCCAGCAGTGATCCCTCTGGGCCCGTGACTGAAGCTTTCTTT,CASSDPSGPVTEAFF
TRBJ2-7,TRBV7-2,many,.,TGTGCCAGCAGCGGAAGATTTAGCTCCTACGAGCAGTACTTC,CASSGRFSSYEQYF
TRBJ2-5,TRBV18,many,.,TGTGCCAGCTCACCATATGCATTACAAGAGACCCAGTACTTC,CASSPYALQETQYF
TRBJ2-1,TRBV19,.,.,TGTGCCAGTAGTACAGGTGGAGGGGTATACAATGAGCAGTTCTTC,CASSTGGGVYNEQFF
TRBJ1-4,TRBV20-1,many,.,TGCAGTGCCCTACTCGGGAAAGGTGAAAAACTGTTTTTT,CSALLGKGEKLFF
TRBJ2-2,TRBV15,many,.,TGTGCCACCAGCAGAGATTTCACCGGGGAGCTGTTTTTT,CATSRDFTGELFF
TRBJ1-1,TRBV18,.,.,TGTGCCAGCTCACCACCGCCGACAGCAAACACTGAAGCTTTCTTT,CASSPPPTANTEAFF
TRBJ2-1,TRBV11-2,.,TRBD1,TGTGCCAGCAGCTCTTACAGGGGCTTACACAATGAGCAGTTCTTC,CASSSYRGLHNEQFF
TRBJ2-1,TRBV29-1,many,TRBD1,TGCAGCGTTGGAGGGGGCATCTACAATGAGCAGTTCTTC,CSVGGGIYNEQFF
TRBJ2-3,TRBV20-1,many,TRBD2,TGCAGTGCTGCGGATAGCGGGAGGGCTACAGATACGCAGTATTTT,CSAADSGRATDTQYF
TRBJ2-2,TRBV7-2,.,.,TGTGCCAGCAGCTCCCGGATAGATACCGGGGAGCTGTTTTTT,CASSSRIDTGELFF
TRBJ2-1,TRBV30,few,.,TGTGCCTGGAGCCGGGCCAATGAGCAGTTCTTC,CAWSRANEQFF
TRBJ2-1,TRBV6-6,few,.,TGTGCCAGCAGTGGCGACAGAGAGCAGTTCTTC,CASSGDREQFF
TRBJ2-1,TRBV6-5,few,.,TGTGCCAGCTCCCGGACAGACCTCTACAATGAGCAGTTCTTC,CASSRTDLYNEQFF
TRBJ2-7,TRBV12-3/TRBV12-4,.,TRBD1,TGTGCCAGCAGGGCCCAGACAGGGGAATACGAGCAGTACTTC,CASRAQTGEYEQYF
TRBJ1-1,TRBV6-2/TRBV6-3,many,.,TGTGCCAGCAGTCGATCCGCCTCGCTGGTTGAAGCTTTCTTT,CASSRSASLVEAFF